The source of this T cell receptor (beta chain) is a study of shared clonotypes between healthy human individuals. Clones were sequenced by immunoSEQ multiplex PCR, and TCRdb holds only the in-frame ones, with some missing. There are approximately 2.4 million clones in the sample; approximately 96% occur only once, and around 0.13% lies in the top ten. The donor cohort consisted entirely of Caucasian adults residing in Nashville, Tennessee. Sequencing used naive CD4+ T cells sorted from blood. Subset indicated: CD45RA+ positively selected. The clonotype originates from a man in his late teens or twenties in good health.

CDR3 sequence: CASSRTRTALNTEAFF. The DNA of the CDR3 is TGTGCCAGCAGCCGTACCCGGACAGCCTTGAACACTGAAGCTTTCTTT. The chain carries TRBV7-9 and TRBJ1-1, with a possible D match to TRBD1 (6 bases). V dropped 5 bases and J dropped 0 bases, with 16 bases sitting between them. CDR3 length: 16 residues. Germline V gene data show CDR1 as SEHNR and CDR2 as FQNEAQ (reference sequence).